What follows describes a single T cell receptor (beta chain). Its antigen is not yet known. Base qualities are not provided; no much larger clone lies one nucleotide away. The data belong to a study of T cells in Graves' hyperthyroidism and ophthalmopathy (dated by TCRdb to the late 2010s). For context, the study as a whole: Peripheral blood was collected at initial diagnosis, before any treatment. A discovery cohort of about a hundred patients, 43 with Graves' ophthalmopathy and 55 to 65 with stable Graves' hyperthyroidism, was used to find distinguishing TCR V-J signatures. Prospective prediction of ophthalmopathy was tested in an independent validation cohort consisting of 18 hyperthyroidism patients and over 15 patients who later progressed to ophthalmopathy. For training and testing, the 110 or so patients in the discovery cohort were randomly divided in a 7:3 ratio. In six Graves' hyperthyroidism patients, the study also compared T-cell repertoires from thyroid tissue with T-cell repertoires from blood. After blood sampling, hyperthyroidism patients were treated with methimazole at a starting dose of 30 mg daily, and ophthalmopathy patients were treated with high-dose intravenous methylprednisolone. The paper reports TCR Vbeta CDR3 sequencing of approximately 140 peripheral blood samples: some 44 ophthalmopathy, fewer than 85 hyperthyroidism and around 17 progressor patients.

Stable Graves' hyperthyroidism was defined as no progression to ophthalmopathy during 18 months of follow-up. The hyperthyroidism patients were between 18 and 65 years old and newly diagnosed, with a disease duration of less than 2 months. Patients with uncontrolled infections, other autoimmune diseases, pregnancy or lactation were excluded. Diagnoses were established on the basis of clinical symptoms, serum thyroxine and TRAb, thyroid ultrasound, and orbital computed tomography. PBMCs were isolated from 10 ml of fresh peripheral blood by Ficoll-Paque density gradient centrifugation. Total RNA was extracted using Trizol reagent, and RNA quality was assessed on an Agilent 2100 Bioanalyzer. The CDR3 spans 16 residues, from the cysteine through the phenylalanine. The retained sequence is limited to the CDR3, 48 bases, with the frame set at the first base. In the germline V gene (reference sequence), CDR1 corresponds to DFQATT and CDR2 to SNEGSKA. V lost 5 bases and J lost 4 bases, and the count of bases not matched to a germline gene is 13.

Summary of the overall study and its limitations: A 13 V-J signature model separated ophthalmopathy from stable hyperthyroidism, with 87.88% sensitivity and roughly 84% specificity in cross-validation and 80%/75% in testing. Sample size was not statistically predetermined, and investigators were not blinded to group allocation. Blood samples also contained most of the expanded thyroid clonotypes (frequency above 0.001), which suggests that blood repertoires may reflect thyroid immune responses. In validation, the model predicted progression to ophthalmopathy a median of approximately 6.3 months before onset, with roughly 71% sensitivity and about 72% specificity.

The TCR beta CDR3 regions were amplified from the RNA transcripts. The TCR CDR3 was subjected to a first round of RT-PCR using the HTBI primer set and the Qiagen OneStep RT-PCR kit. A second multiplex PCR round built the libraries, followed by size selection and purification. Paired-end sequencing of the libraries was performed with 100 bp reads on an Illumina HiSeq2000. The source study handled its data this way. SOAPnuke was used to process the raw data, throwing out any read that contained adapters or uncalled bases, had a mean Phred below 15, or lacked an exact constant-primer or identifier match. High-quality paired reads were merged with COPE v1.2.5, and unique nucleotide sequences were defined as clonotypes. MiTCR v1.1 was used to align clonotypes to the IMGT TRBV, TRBD and TRBJ reference segments. Only V-J combinations with frequency above 0.0001, covering 99% to 99.2% of repertoires, were analysed. The TCS score was defined as F50 (clonal expansion) divided by E x V (chaos), with BLOSUM62-based TCRdist calculated between CDR3 peptides within each V-J. Welch's t-statistics and random forest reduced around 510 V-J features to roughly 13, which were used in a naive Bayes classifier (R e1071). TCRdb took the public reads, trimmed them with fastp at Q25, ran MiXCR for clone calling and kept in-frame beta chains. Entries are consolidated by CDR3 protein sequence, retaining the most common genes and DNA. The V and J calls and clone size come from TCRdb's table, not from the authors' own analysis. This sample comprises approximately 590,000 distinct CDR3 sequences, 15% to 19% of them detected only once. Clones ranked in the top ten supply around 7.5% of the sample.

The chain joins TRBV20-1 to TRBJ2-1, with 8 junctional bases fitting TRBD2. Sequenced sample: blood. This clonotype was obtained from a woman in her thirties with Graves' hyperthyroidism. The DNA is as follows: TGCAGTGCTGAACTTTACGGGCTAGCGGGTTACAATGAGCAGTTCTTC. Translated, it reads CSAELYGLAGYNEQFF.